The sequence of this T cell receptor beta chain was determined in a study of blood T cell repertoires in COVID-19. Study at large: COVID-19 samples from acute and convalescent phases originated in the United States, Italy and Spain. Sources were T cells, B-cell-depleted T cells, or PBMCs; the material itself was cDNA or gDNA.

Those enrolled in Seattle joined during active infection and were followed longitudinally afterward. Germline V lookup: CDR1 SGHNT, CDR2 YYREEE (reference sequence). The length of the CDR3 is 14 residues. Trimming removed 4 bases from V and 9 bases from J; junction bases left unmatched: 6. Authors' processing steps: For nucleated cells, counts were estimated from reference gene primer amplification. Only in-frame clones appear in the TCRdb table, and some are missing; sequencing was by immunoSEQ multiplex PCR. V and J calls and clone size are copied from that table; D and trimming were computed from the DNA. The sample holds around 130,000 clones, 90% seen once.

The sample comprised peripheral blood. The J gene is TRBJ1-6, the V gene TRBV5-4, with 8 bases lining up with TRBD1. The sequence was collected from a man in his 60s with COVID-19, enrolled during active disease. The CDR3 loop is CASSEDREGSPLHF. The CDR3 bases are TGTGCCAGCAGCGAGGACAGGGAGGGTTCACCCCTCCACTTT.